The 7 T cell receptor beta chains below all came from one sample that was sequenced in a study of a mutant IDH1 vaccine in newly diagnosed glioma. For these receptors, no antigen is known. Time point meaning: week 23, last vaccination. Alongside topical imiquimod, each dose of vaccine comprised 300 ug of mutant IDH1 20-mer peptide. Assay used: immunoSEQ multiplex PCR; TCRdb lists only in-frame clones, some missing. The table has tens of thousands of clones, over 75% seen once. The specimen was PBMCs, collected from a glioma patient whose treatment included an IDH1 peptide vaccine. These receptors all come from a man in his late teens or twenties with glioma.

The CDR3 sequence: CASSLDRNTEAFF. CDR3 sequence (DNA): TGCGCCAGCAGCTTGGACAGGAACACTGAAGCTTTCTTT. The J gene is TRBJ1-1, the V gene TRBV5-1; D is ambiguous. The CDR3 spans 13 residues. V was shortened by 0 bases and J by 1 base, with 4 bases between the two germline ends. The V gene's germline CDR1 is SGHRS and CDR2 YFSETQ.

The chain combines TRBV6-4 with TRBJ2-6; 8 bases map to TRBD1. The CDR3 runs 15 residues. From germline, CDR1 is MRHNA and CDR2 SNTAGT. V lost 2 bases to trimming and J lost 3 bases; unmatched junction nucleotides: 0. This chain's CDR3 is CASSDGQGGANVLTF. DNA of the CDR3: TGTGCCAGCAGTGACGGACAGGGTGGGGCCAACGTCCTGACTTTC.

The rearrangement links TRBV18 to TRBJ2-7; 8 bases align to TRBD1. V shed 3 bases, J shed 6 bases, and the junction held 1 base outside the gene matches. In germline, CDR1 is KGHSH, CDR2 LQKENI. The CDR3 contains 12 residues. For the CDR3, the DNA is TGTGCCAGCTCACCGGACAGGGCCGAGCAGTACTTC. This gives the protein CASSPDRAEQYF.

CDR3 sequence (DNA): TGTGCCAGCTCACCACGGGTCGGGACAGGCAGGAATCAGCCCCAGCATTTT. This encodes CASSPRVGTGRNQPQHF. J is TRBJ1-5 and V is TRBV18; 8 nucleotides agree with TRBD1. CDR1 and CDR2 (germline): KGHSH, LQKENI. V shed 1 base, J shed 4 bases, and the junction held 9 bases outside the gene matches. The CDR3 is made up of 17 amino acids.

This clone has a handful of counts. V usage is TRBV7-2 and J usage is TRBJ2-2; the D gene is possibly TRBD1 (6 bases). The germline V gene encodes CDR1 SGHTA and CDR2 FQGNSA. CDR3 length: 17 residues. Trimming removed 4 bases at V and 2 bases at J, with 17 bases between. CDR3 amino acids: CASSYNPGTLNTGELFF. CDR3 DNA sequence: TGTGCCAGCAGCTACAACCCCGGGACACTCAACACCGGGGAGCTGTTTTTT.

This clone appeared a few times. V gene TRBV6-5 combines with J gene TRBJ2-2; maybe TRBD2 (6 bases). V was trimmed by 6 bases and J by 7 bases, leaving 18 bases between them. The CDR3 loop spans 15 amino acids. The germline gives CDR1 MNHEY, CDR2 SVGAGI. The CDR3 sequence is CASRPDITGGGELFF. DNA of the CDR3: TGTGCCAGCAGGCCCGACATAACCGGGGGCGGGGAGCTGTTTTTT.

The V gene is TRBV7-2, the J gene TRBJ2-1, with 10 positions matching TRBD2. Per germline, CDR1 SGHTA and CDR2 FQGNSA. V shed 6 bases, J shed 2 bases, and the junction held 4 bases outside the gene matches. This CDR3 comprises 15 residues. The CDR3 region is CASSPSGSPYNEQFF. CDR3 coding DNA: TGTGCCAGCAGTCCTAGCGGGAGCCCCTACAATGAGCAGTTCTTC.